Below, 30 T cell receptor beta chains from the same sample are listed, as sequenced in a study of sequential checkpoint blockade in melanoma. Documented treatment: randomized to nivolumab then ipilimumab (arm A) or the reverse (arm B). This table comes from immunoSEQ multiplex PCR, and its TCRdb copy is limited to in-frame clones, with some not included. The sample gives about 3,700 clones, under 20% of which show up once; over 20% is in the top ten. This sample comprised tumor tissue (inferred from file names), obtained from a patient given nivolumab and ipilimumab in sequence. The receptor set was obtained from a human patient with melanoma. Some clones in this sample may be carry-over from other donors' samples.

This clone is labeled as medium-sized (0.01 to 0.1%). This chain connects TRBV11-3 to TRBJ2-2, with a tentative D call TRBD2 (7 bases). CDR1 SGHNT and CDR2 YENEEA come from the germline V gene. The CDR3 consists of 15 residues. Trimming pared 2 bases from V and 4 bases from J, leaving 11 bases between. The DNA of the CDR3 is TGTGCCAGCAGCTTACGGGGGGCAGGCACCGGGGAGCTGTTTTTT. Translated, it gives CASSLRGAGTGELFF.

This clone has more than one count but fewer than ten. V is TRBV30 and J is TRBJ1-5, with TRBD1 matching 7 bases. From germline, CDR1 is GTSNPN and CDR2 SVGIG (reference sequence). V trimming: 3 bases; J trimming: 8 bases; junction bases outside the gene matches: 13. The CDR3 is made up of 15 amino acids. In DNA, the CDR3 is TGTGCCTGGAGCGTCGGACCAGGGGGAAATAAGCCCCAGCATTTT. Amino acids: CAWSVGPGGNKPQHF.

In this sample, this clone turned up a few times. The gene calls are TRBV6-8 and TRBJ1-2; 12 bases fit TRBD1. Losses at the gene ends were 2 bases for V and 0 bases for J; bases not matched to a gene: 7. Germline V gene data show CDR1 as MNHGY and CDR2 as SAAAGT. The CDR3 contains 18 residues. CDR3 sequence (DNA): TGTGCCAGCAGTTACGTGCGGGACAGGGGGCCCGCTAACTATGGCTACACCTTC. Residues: CASSYVRDRGPANYGYTF.

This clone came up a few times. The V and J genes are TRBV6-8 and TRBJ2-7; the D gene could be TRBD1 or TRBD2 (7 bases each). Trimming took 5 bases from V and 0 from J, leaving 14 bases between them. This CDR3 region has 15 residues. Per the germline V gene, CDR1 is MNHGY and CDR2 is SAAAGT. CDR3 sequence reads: CASSRSGGDSYEQYF. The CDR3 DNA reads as TGTGCCAGCAGTCGTTCAGGGGGGGACTCCTACGAGCAGTACTTC.

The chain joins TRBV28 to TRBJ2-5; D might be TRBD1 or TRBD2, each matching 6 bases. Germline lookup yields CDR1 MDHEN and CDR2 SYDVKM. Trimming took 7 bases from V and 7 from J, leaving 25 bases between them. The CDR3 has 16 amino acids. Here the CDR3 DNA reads TGTGCCAGCATTCAAGGGGGGTCGCTCAGGACGGGGACCCAGTACTTC. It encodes CASIQGGSLRTGTQYF.

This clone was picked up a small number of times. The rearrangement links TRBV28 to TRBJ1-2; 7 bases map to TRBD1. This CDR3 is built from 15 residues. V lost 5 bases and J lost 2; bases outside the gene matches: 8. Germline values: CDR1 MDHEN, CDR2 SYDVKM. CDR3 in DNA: TGTGCCAGCAGTATCCTGACAGGGACCAACTATGGCTACACCTTC. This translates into CASSILTGTNYGYTF.

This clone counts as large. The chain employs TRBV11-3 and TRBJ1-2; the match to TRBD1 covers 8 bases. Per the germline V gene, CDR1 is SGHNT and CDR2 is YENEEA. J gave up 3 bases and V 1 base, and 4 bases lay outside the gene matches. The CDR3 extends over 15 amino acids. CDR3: CASSLGAGGDYGYTF. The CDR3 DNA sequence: TGTGCCAGCAGCTTAGGTGCAGGGGGCGACTATGGCTACACCTTC. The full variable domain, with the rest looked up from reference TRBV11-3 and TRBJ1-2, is EAGVVQSPRYKIIEKKQPVAFWCNPISGHNTLYWYLQNLGQGPELLIRYENEEAVDDSQLPKDRFSAERLKGVDSTLKIQPAELGDSAVYLCASSLGAGGDYGYTFGSGTRLTVV.

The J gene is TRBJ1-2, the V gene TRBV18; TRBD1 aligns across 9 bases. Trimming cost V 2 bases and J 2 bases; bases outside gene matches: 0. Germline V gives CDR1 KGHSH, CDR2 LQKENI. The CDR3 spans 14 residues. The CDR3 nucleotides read TGTGCCAGCTCACCAGGGACAGGGAACTATGGCTACACCTTC. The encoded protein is CASSPGTGNYGYTF.

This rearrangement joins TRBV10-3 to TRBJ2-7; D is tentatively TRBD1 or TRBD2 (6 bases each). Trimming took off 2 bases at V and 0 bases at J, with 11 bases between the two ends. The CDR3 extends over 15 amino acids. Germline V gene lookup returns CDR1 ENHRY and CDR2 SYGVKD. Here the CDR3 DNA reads TGTGCCATCAGTGAGGGGGGGCATAACTCCTACGAGCAGTACTTC. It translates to CAISEGGHNSYEQYF.

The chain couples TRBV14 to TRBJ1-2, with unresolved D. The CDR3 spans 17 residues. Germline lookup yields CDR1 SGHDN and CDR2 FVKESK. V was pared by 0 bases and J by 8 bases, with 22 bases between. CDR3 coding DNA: TGTGCCAGCAGCCAAGAGCCTCGGATTGGCGCGGCTGGCGGCTACACCTTC. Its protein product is CASSQEPRIGAAGGYTF.

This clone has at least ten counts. Here the CDR3 DNA reads TGTGCCAGCAGCTCCCCCCGGGACAGGGTAATTCCCCTCCACTTT. Amino acids: CASSSPRDRVIPLHF. The chain has TRBV11-3 and TRBJ1-6; 9 bases fit TRBD1. Germline trimming cut 4 bases from V and 13 bases from J; bases unmatched to any gene: 11. Germline CDR1 and CDR2: SGHNT and YENEEA. CDR3 size: 15 residues.

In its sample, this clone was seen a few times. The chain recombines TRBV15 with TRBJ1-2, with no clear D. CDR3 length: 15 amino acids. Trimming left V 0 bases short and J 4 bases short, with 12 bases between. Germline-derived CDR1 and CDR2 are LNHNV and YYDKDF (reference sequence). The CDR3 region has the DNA TGTGCCACCAGCAGAGATCCGGGGATGGGCTATGGCTACACCTTC. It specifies CATSRDPGMGYGYTF.

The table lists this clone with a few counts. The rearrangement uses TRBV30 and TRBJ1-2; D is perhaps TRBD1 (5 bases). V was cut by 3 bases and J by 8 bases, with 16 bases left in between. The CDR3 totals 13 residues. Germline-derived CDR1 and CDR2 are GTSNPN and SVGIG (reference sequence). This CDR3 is CAWRSSGGGGYTF. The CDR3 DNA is TGTGCCTGGAGGTCGTCGGGTGGGGGAGGCTACACCTTC.

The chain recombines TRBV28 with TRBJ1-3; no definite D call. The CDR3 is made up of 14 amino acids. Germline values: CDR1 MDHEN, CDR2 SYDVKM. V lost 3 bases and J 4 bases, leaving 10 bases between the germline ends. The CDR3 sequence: CASSLVTVGNTIYF. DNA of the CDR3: TGTGCCAGCAGTTTGGTGACCGTCGGAAACACCATATATTTT.

CDR3 bases: TGTGCCAGCAGCCAAGCGGCCGAGCAGTACTTC. This sequence encodes CASSQAAEQYF. The V gene is TRBV14, the J gene TRBJ2-7, with D uncertain. The CDR3 runs to 11 residues. Germline values: CDR1 SGHDN, CDR2 FVKESK. Trimming removed 1 base from V and 6 bases from J, with 4 bases in between. The full variable domain, in which reference TRBV14 and TRBJ2-7 provide the parts outside the CDR3, is EAGVTQFPSHSVIEKGQTVTLRCDPISGHDNLYWYRRVMGKEIKFLLHFVKESKQDESGMPNNRFLAERTGGTYSTLKVQPAELEDSGVYFCASSQAAEQYFGPGTRLTVT.

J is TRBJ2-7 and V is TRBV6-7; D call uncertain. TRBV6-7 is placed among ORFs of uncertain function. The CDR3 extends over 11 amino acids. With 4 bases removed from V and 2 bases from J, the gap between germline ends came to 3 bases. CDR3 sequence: CASSSPYEQYF. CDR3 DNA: TGTGCCAGCAGTTCCCCCTACGAGCAGTACTTC.

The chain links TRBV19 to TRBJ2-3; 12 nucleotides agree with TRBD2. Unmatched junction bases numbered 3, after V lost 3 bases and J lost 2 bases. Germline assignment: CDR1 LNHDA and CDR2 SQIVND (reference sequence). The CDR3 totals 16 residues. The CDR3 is CASSMGTSGYTDTQYF. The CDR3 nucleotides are TGTGCCAGTAGTATGGGGACTAGCGGGTACACAGATACGCAGTATTTT.

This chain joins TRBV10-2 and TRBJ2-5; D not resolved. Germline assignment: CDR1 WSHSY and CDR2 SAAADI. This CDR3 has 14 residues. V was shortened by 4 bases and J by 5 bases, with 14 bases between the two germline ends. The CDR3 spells CASSVVGPGETQYF. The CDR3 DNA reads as TGCGCCAGCAGTGTTGTAGGACCCGGGGAGACCCAGTACTTC.

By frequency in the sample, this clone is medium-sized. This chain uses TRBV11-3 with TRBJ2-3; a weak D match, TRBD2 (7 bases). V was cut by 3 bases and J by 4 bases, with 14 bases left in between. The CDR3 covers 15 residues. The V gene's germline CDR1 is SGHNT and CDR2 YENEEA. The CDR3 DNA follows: TGTGCCAGCAGCTTTTGGGGGGGCTTACCAGATACGCAGTATTTT. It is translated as CASSFWGGLPDTQYF.

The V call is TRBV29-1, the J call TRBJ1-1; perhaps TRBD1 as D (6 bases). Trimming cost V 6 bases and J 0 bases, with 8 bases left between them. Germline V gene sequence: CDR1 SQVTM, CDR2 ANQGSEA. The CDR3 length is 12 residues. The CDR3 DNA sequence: TGCAGCGTATGGACAGTGAACACTGAAGCTTTCTTT. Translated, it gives CSVWTVNTEAFF.

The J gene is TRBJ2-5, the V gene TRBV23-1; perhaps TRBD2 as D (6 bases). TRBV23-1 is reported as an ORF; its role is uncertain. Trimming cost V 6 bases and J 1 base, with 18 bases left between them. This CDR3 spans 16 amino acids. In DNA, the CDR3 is TGCGCCAGCAGCCCGGCCCGCGGGGACTTCCAAGAGACCCAGTACTTC. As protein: CASSPARGDFQETQYF.

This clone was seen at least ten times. The DNA for the CDR3 is TGTGCCAGCAGCTATTCGACAGGGGGCATTGGGGGCTACACCTTC. This gives the protein CASSYSTGGIGGYTF. The V call is TRBV11-3, the J call TRBJ1-2; 10 positions agree with TRBD1. J gave up 8 bases and V 4 bases, and 10 bases lay outside the gene matches. Per the germline V gene, CDR1 is SGHNT and CDR2 is YENEEA. The CDR3 has 15 amino acids.

CDR3 residues: CASSLEPQNQETQYF. The CDR3 DNA follows: TGCGCCAGCAGCTTGGAACCCCAGAACCAAGAGACCCAGTACTTC. V gene TRBV5-1 combines with J gene TRBJ2-5, with D unclear. Germline CDR1 SGHRS, CDR2 YFSETQ. The CDR3 length is 15 residues. V lost 0 bases, J lost 0 bases, and 9 bases lay in between.

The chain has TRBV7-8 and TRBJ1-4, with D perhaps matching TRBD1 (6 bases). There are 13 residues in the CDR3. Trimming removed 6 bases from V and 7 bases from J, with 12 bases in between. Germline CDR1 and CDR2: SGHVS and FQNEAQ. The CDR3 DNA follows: TGTGCCAGCAGAGGGGACATACTTGAAAAACTGTTTTTT. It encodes CASRGDILEKLFF.

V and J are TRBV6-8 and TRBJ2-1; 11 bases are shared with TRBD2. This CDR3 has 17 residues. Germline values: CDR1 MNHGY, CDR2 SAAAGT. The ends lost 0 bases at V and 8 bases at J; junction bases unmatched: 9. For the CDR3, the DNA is TGTGCCAGCAGTTACTCGAGAGATAGCGGGGGGGCGCATGAGCAGTTCTTC. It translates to CASSYSRDSGGAHEQFF.

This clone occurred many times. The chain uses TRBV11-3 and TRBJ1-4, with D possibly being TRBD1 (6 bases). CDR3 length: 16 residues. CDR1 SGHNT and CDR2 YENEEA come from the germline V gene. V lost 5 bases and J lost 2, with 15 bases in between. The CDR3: CASSQAHRETNEKLFF. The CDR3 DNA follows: TGTGCCAGCAGCCAAGCCCACAGGGAGACTAATGAAAAACTGTTTTTT.

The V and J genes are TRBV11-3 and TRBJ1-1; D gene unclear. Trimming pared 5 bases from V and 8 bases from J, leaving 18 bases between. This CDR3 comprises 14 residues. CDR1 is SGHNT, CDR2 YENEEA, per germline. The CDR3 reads CASSAQRRGTEAFF. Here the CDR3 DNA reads TGTGCCAGCAGCGCTCAAAGGCGAGGAACCGAAGCTTTCTTT.

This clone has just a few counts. In DNA form, the CDR3 reads TGCGCCAGCAGCTTGGTGGCAGGAAATAACTATGGCTACACCTTC. It specifies CASSLVAGNNYGYTF. V gene TRBV5-1 combines with J gene TRBJ1-2; no definite D call. In germline, CDR1 is SGHRS, CDR2 YFSETQ. The V end was cut by 0 bases, the J end by 1 base, with 10 bases between. The CDR3 spans 15 residues.

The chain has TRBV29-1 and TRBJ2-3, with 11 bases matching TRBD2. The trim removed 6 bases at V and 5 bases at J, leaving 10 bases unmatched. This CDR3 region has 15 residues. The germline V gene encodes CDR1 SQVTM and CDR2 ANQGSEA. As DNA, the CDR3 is TGCAGCGTGGGGAATCGACTAGCGGGGCAAGATACGCAGTATTTT. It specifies CSVGNRLAGQDTQYF.

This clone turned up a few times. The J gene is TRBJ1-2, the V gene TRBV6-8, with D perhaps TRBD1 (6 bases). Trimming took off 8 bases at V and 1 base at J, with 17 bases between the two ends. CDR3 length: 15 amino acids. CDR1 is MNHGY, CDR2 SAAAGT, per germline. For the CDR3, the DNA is TGTGCCAGCGGACAGCTCTCCCACCTTAACTATGGCTACACCTTC. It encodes CASGQLSHLNYGYTF.